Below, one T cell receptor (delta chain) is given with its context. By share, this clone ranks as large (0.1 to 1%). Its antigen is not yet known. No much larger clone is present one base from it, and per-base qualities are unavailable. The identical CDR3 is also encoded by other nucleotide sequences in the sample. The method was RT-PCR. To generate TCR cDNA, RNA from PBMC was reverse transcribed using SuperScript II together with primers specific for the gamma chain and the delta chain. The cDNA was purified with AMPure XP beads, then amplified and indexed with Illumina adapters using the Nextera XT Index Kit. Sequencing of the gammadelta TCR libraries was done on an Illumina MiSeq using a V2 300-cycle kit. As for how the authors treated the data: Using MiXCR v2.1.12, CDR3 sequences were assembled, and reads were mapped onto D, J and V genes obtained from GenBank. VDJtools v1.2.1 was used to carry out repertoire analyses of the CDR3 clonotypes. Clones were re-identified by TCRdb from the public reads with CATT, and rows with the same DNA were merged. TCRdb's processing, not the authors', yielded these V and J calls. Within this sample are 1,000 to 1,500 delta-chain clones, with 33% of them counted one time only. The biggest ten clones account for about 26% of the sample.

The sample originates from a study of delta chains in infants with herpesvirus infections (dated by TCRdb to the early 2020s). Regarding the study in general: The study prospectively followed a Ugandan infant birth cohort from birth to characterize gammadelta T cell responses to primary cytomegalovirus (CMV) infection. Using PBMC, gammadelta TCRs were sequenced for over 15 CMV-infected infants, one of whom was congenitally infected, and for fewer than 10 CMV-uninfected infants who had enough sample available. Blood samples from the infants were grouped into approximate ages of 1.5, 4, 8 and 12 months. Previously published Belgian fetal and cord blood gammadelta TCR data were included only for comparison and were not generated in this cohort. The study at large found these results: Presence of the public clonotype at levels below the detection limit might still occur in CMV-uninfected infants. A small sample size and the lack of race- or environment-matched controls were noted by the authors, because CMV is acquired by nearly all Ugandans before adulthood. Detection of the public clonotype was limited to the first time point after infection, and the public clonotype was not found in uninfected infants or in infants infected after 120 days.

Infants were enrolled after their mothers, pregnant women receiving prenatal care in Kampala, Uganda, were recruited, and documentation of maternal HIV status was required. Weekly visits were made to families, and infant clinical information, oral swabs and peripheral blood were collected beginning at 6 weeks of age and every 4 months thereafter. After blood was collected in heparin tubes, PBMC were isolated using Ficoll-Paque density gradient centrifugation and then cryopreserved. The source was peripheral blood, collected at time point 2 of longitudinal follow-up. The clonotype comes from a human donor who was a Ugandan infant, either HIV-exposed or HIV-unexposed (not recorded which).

The CDR3: CALGERCLEGGGPRTDKLIF. The nucleotide sequence reads TGTGCTCTTGGGGAACGGTGCCTAGAGGGAGGGGGACCGCGGACCGATAAACTCATCTTT. The chain joins TRDV1 to TRDJ1; TRDD3 could be the D gene, as 6 bases match. V loses 1 base of germline sequence and J loses 2 bases, and the interval between the two ends is 26 bases. Via the germline V gene, CDR1 is TSWWSYY and CDR2 QGS. The CDR3 has 20 amino acids, counting the end cysteine and phenylalanine. Left in the record is the CDR3 DNA by itself, 60 bases read in frame from the first base.